Each of the 20 T cell receptor beta chains below was sequenced from the same sample in a study of cytomegalovirus exposure and HLA in healthy donors. The PCR made use of 60 Vbeta and 13 Jbeta primers. Clones were read by immunoSEQ multiplex PCR, and TCRdb kept only the in-frame ones, dropping some. The table records approximately 130,000 clones, roughly 71% of them present only once. The sequenced sample consisted of PBMCs. The source is a woman aged 40-49 years in good health and CMV-seronegative.

The chain uses TRBV9 and TRBJ2-7, with unresolved D. CDR1 and CDR2 (germline): SGDLS, YYNGEE. This CDR3 contains 15 residues. Trimming shortened V by 0 bases and J by 2 bases, and 12 bases separated the two germline ends. CDR3: CASSVEIQAPYEQYF. The CDR3 bases are TGTGCCAGCAGCGTAGAAATTCAGGCCCCCTACGAGCAGTACTTC.

Comments on this clone: Its ends do not fully match the called genes, so a read error is possible. The gene calls are TRBV19 and TRBJ1-2; D is unresolved. The V gene's germline CDR1 is LNHDA and CDR2 SQIVND (reference sequence). The CDR3 totals 14 residues. The CDR3 sequence: CASRLTPTRSYPFF. CDR3 nucleotides: TGTGCCAGTAGGCTCACTCCTACCCGGTCCTACCCTTTCTTC.

V gene TRBV6-5 combines with J gene TRBJ1-3; possible D gene TRBD1, 5 bases. V shed 0 bases and J shed 1 base, with 10 bases lying between them. The germline V gene has CDR1 MNHEY and CDR2 SVGAGI. This CDR3 is 16 amino acids long. The CDR3 loop is CASSYSRQYSGNTIYF. The CDR3, as DNA: TGTGCCAGCAGTTACTCTCGACAGTATTCTGGAAACACCATATATTTT.

The chain recombines TRBV7-9 with TRBJ1-2, with no clear D. This CDR3 has 13 amino acids. V was cut by 11 bases and J by 4 bases, with 17 bases left in between. Germline values: CDR1 SEHNR, CDR2 FQNEAQ (reference sequence). CDR3 protein: CACDIYRGYGYTF. The CDR3 DNA reads as TGTGCCTGCGATATTTACCGGGGCTATGGCTACACCTTC.

This sequence joins TRBV28 and TRBJ2-7, with no clear D. The CDR3 spans 13 residues. Trimming pared 3 bases from V and 0 bases from J, leaving 6 bases between. CDR1 and CDR2 (germline): MDHEN, SYDVKM. CDR3 bases: TGTGCCAGCAGTTTGGTCAGCTCCTACGAGCAGTACTTC. This codes for CASSLVSSYEQYF.

The V gene is TRBV6-1, the J gene TRBJ1-5; TRBD1 aligns across 9 bases. This CDR3 has 14 residues. Germline CDR1 reads MNHNS; CDR2 reads SASEGT. The V segment lost 6 bases and the J segment 6 bases; nucleotides outside the gene matches: 6. This CDR3 reads CASSAGQGVQPQHF. CDR3 in DNA: TGTGCCAGCAGCGCGGGACAGGGCGTTCAGCCCCAGCATTTT.

The rearrangement joins TRBV5-4 to TRBJ2-7; no clear D gene. Germline V gene data show CDR1 as SGHNT and CDR2 as YYREEE (reference sequence). V lost 4 bases, J lost 0 bases, and 5 bases lay in between. This CDR3 contains 12 residues. The CDR3 coding sequence is TGTGCCAGCAGCATTCACTCCTACGAGCAGTACTTC. Protein product: CASSIHSYEQYF. Full variable domain (missing parts from reference TRBV5-4 and TRBJ2-7): ETGVTQSPTHLIKTRGQQVTLRCSSQSGHNTVSWYQQALGQGPQFIFQYYREEENGRGNFPPRFSGLQFPNYSSELNVNALELDDSALYLCASSIHSYEQYFGPGTRLTVT.

The chain employs TRBV28 and TRBJ1-1, with TRBD1 as a possible D gene (6 bases). The CDR3 has 15 amino acids. CDR1 and CDR2 from the germline V gene are MDHEN and SYDVKM. Trimming pared 7 bases from V and 0 bases from J, leaving 15 bases between. DNA for the CDR3: TGTGCCAGCAACAGTCCCGGACAGATGAACACTGAAGCTTTCTTT. This codes for CASNSPGQMNTEAFF.

This clone has a handful of counts. The sample holds other DNA sequences that translate to the same CDR3. The rearrangement links TRBV7-9 to TRBJ1-1, with D perhaps TRBD1 (5 bases). This CDR3 region has 13 residues. Trimming removed 3 bases from V and 2 bases from J, with 7 bases in between. Germline V gene sequence: CDR1 SEHNR, CDR2 FQNEAQ (reference sequence). The CDR3 nucleotides read TGTGCCAGCAGCTTCACAGGAAACACTGAAGCTTTCTTT. It yields the protein CASSFTGNTEAFF.

V usage is TRBV4-1 and J usage is TRBJ2-5; D is possibly TRBD2 (6 bases). Trimming removed 0 bases from V and 4 bases from J, with 15 bases in between. Germline assignment: CDR1 MGHRA and CDR2 YSYEKL. The CDR3 consists of 16 residues. CDR3 residues: CASSQDRGGDPETQYF. The CDR3 coding sequence is TGCGCCAGCAGCCAAGATCGAGGCGGGGACCCAGAGACCCAGTACTTC.

The chain employs TRBV13 and TRBJ2-7; 7 bases map to TRBD1. V lost 4 bases and J lost 3; bases outside the gene matches: 9. CDR1 is PRHDT, CDR2 FYEKMQ, per germline (reference sequence). The CDR3 consists of 15 residues. The CDR3 nucleotides read TGTGCCAGCAGCTCGGAAACGGGACAGAACTACGAGCAGTACTTC. Translated: CASSSETGQNYEQYF.

As DNA, the CDR3 is TGTGCCAGCAGCTTAGAGGGTTGGACAGGCGGTCAGCCCCAGCATTTT. It is translated as CASSLEGWTGGQPQHF. The chain links TRBV7-9 to TRBJ1-5; 7 bases agree with TRBD1. The germline V gene encodes CDR1 SEHNR and CDR2 FQNEAQ (reference sequence). V gave up 1 base and J gave up 6 bases; unmatched junction bases: 9. The CDR3 totals 16 residues.

The chain has TRBV27 and TRBJ1-6, with D perhaps matching TRBD1 (6 bases). This CDR3 comprises 16 residues. With 3 bases removed from V and 4 bases from J, the gap between germline ends came to 13 bases. Germline V gene data show CDR1 as MNHEY and CDR2 as SMNVEV (reference sequence). CDR3 protein: CASSFSQGRYNSPLHF. The CDR3 region has the DNA TGTGCCAGCAGTTTCTCGCAGGGGAGATATAATTCACCCCTCCACTTT.

This clone has just a few counts. The CDR3 loop is CASAGLNTGELFF. CDR3 coding DNA: TGCGCCAGCGCAGGGCTGAACACCGGGGAGCTGTTTTTT. The chain carries TRBV10-1 and TRBJ2-2; maybe TRBD1 (5 bases). This CDR3 has 13 residues. In germline, CDR1 is WNHNN, CDR2 SYGVQD (reference sequence). Trimming removed 8 bases at V and 1 base at J, with 8 bases between.

This chain connects TRBV27 to TRBJ1-2; D perhaps matches TRBD1 (6 bases). CDR1 is MNHEY and CDR2 is SMNVEV in the germline V gene (reference sequence). The V end lost 1 base, the J end lost 1 base, and 10 bases lay between the germline ends. The CDR3 runs to 15 residues. CDR3 residues: CASSLLGTYNYGYTF. In DNA form, the CDR3 reads TGTGCCAGCAGTTTATTGGGGACATATAACTATGGCTACACCTTC.

In its sample, this clone was seen once. This chain links TRBV6-5 with TRBJ1-5, with 7 bases that match TRBD1. Germline loops: CDR1 MNHEY, CDR2 SVGAGI. V lost 2 bases to trimming and J lost 4 bases; unmatched junction nucleotides: 2. This CDR3 has 14 amino acids. The CDR3 protein is CASSYRDSNQPQHF. The CDR3 region has the DNA TGTGCCAGCAGTTACCGGGACAGTAATCAGCCCCAGCATTTT.

CDR3 sequence reads: CASSFRINYGYTF. CDR3 coding DNA: TGTGCCAGCAGCTTTAGAATTAACTATGGCTACACCTTC. The V call is TRBV9, the J call TRBJ1-2, with D unclear. The length of the CDR3 is 13 residues. The germline V gene has CDR1 SGDLS and CDR2 YYNGEE. V was pared by 4 bases and J by 1 base, with 8 bases between.

The chain combines TRBV2 with TRBJ2-2; the match to TRBD2 covers 15 bases. Germline V CDR1 and CDR2: SNHLY, FYNNEI. This CDR3 comprises 18 residues. After removal of 5 bases from V and 1 base from J, the junction contained 5 bases not matched to a gene. The CDR3 DNA reads as TGTGCCAGCAGTTTTGGGACTAGCGGGGGGAAGAACACCGGGGAGCTGTTTTTT. This encodes CASSFGTSGGKNTGELFF. Full variable domain (rest looked up from reference TRBV2 and TRBJ2-2): EPEVTQTPSHQVTQMGQEVILRCVPISNHLYFYWYRQILGQKVEFLVSFYNNEISEKSEIFDDQFSVERPDGSNFTLKIRSTKLEDSAMYFCASSFGTSGGKNTGELFFGEGSRLTVL.

The chain is built from TRBV10-3 and TRBJ1-1; D remains unclear. The CDR3 has 14 amino acids. The ends were cut back, 3 bases at V and 10 bases at J, with 18 bases in the middle. Germline CDR1 reads ENHRY; CDR2 reads SYGVKD. CDR3 sequence: CAISDLDETRGAFF. Written as DNA, the CDR3 is TGTGCCATCAGTGACCTCGACGAGACTCGGGGAGCTTTCTTT.

V and J are TRBV7-2 and TRBJ1-5, with no clear D. This CDR3 region has 16 residues. V lost 5 bases and J lost 6, with 20 bases in between. Germline values: CDR1 SGHTA, CDR2 FQGNSA. The CDR3 DNA is TGTGCCAGCAGCCCAAGACCCCCCTCGGCGGGTCAGCCCCAGCATTTT. This translates into CASSPRPPSAGQPQHF. The variable domain in full, completed from reference TRBV7-2 and TRBJ1-5, reads GAGVSQSPSNKVTEKGKDVELRCDPISGHTALYWYRQSLGQGLEFLIYFQGNSAPDKSGLPSDRFSAERTGGSVSTLTIQRTQQEDSAVYLCASSPRPPSAGQPQHFGDGTRLSIL.